The 11 T cell receptor beta chains reported below all come from one sample, sequenced in a study of T cells in localized non-small cell lung cancer. The repertoire was sequenced with immunoSEQ multiplex PCR; TCRdb's copy has only in-frame clones and lacks some. The profile shows tens of thousands of clones, roughly 86% of them singletons. This specimen was peripheral blood, taken before any cancer treatment. Receptor source: a man aged 35 to 70 with stage I squamous cell lung carcinoma.

The chain joins TRBV20-1 to TRBJ1-2; unclear D gene. The CDR3 is made up of 11 amino acids. V was trimmed by 3 bases and J by 8 bases, leaving 10 bases between them. The germline V gene has CDR1 DFQATT and CDR2 SNEGSKA (reference sequence). The CDR3 spells CSASLPIGYTF. As DNA, the CDR3 is TGCAGTGCTAGCCTTCCGATCGGCTACACCTTC.

This clone was observed a single time. The rearrangement links TRBV21-1 to TRBJ1-1; whether TRBD1, the table's D call, matches the DNA was not checked. TRBV21-1 is listed as a pseudogene. The CDR3 is 17 residues long. CDR3 coding DNA: TGTGCCAGCAGCAAATTCGTTGGTCGGGACAGTAACACTGAAGCTTTCTTT. This encodes CASSKFVGRDSNTEAFF.

This clone was counted only a few times. V gene TRBV7-9 combines with J gene TRBJ2-3, with 7 positions matching TRBD2. Germline values: CDR1 SEHNR, CDR2 FQNEAQ (reference sequence). The J segment lost 2 bases and the V segment lost 4 bases, leaving 9 bases of the junction unmatched. The CDR3 has 16 amino acids. The CDR3 DNA is TGTGCCAGCAGCTCCGGACTAGTCTCCTACACAGATACGCAGTATTTT. Its translation: CASSSGLVSYTDTQYF.

V usage is TRBV5-1 and J usage is TRBJ2-7; TRBD2 might be the D (5 bases). CDR3 length: 14 amino acids. Germline loops: CDR1 SGHRS, CDR2 YFSETQ. V shed 0 bases and J shed 5 bases, with 12 bases lying between them. CDR3 sequence: CASSLGQAEDEQYF. The CDR3 nucleotides read TGCGCCAGCAGCTTGGGTCAGGCGGAGGACGAGCAGTACTTC.

The DNA for the CDR3 is TGTGCCAGCAGCCCCGGGCACCCGAACACTGAAGCTTTCTTT. Its protein is CASSPGHPNTEAFF. The rearrangement joins TRBV28 to TRBJ1-1; D not resolved. The V end was cut by 6 bases, the J end by 1 base, with 12 bases between. Germline loops: CDR1 MDHEN, CDR2 SYDVKM. There are 14 residues in the CDR3.

V is TRBV18 and J is TRBJ1-2; D gene unclear. The CDR3 loop spans 14 amino acids. The V gene's germline CDR1 is KGHSH and CDR2 LQKENI. V dropped 3 bases and J dropped 6 bases, with 14 bases sitting between them. CDR3 nucleotide sequence: TGTGCCAGCTCACCCCAGGCGTGGGAAAATGGCTACACCTTC. Protein product: CASSPQAWENGYTF.

The genes are TRBV5-6 and TRBJ2-4, with no clear D. Trimming removed 1 base from V and 0 bases from J, with 8 bases in between. Looked up from germline, CDR1 is SGHDT and CDR2 is YYEEEE. The CDR3 length is 15 residues. This chain's CDR3 is CASSLRSLAKNIQYF. The CDR3 bases are TGTGCCAGCAGCTTGAGGTCTCTAGCCAAAAACATTCAGTACTTC.

The chain employs TRBV5-1 and TRBJ1-2, with unresolved D. The germline gives CDR1 SGHRS, CDR2 YFSETQ. CDR3 length: 14 amino acids. Trimming cost V 1 base and J 2 bases, with 9 bases left between them. CDR3 protein: CASSLTPGNYGYTF. The CDR3 nucleotides read TGCGCCAGCAGCTTGACGCCGGGGAACTATGGCTACACCTTC. Full variable domain (remainder filled in from reference TRBV5-1 and TRBJ1-2): KAGVTQTPRYLIKTRGQQVTLSCSPISGHRSVSWYQQTPGQGLQFLFEYFSETQRNKGNFPGRFSGRQFSNSRSEMNVSTLELGDSALYLCASSLTPGNYGYTFGSGTRLTVV.

This sequence joins TRBV7-2 and TRBJ2-5, with D hard to call. This CDR3 contains 15 residues. V gave up 5 bases and J gave up 3 bases, with 16 bases separating them. Germline values: CDR1 SGHTA, CDR2 FQGNSA. The CDR3 sequence: CASSPHRGAEETQYF. The CDR3 nucleotides read TGTGCCAGCAGCCCCCACAGAGGCGCAGAAGAGACCCAGTACTTC.

A single count supports this clone. The J gene is TRBJ2-3, the V gene TRBV21-1; TRBD1 is the table's D call and was not checked against the DNA. TRBV21-1 is deemed a pseudogene. This CDR3 region has 15 residues. The DNA for the CDR3 is TGTGCCAGCAGCATGGGGACAGGGGACACAGATACGCAGTATTTT. This gives the protein CASSMGTGDTDTQYF.

V is TRBV11-3 and J is TRBJ2-2, with D tentatively TRBD2 (5 bases). Germline lookup yields CDR1 SGHNT and CDR2 YENEEA. Trimming stripped 2 bases from V and 6 bases from J, with 10 bases between. This CDR3 has 14 amino acids. The CDR3 DNA follows: TGTGCCAGCAGCTTAATGGACGGGGCCGGGGAGCTGTTTTTT. Translated: CASSLMDGAGELFF.